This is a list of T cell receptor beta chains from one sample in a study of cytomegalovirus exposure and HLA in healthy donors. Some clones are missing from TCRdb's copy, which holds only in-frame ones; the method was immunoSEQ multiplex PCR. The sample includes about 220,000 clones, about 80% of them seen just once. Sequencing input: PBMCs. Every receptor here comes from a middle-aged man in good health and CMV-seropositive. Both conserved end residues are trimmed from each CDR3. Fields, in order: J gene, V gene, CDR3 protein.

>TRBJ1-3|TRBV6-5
ASSHSSAGNTIY
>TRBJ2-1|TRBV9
ASSVDSGTGYNEQF
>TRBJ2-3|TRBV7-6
ASSLSPGEGTDTQY
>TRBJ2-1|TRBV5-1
ASSYIAGDYNEQF
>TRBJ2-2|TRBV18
ASSPPWTGVNTGELF
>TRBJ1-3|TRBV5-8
ASTRGLGATGNTIY
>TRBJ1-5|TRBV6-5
ASSTDREGQPQH
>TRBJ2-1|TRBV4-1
ASSQAGGGLADNEQF
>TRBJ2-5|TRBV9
ASNLGAGPQETQY
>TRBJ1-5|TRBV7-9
ASSLTGDQPQH
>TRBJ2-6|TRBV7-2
ASSPLGGTGLSGANVLT
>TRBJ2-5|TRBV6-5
ASAPDPGEETQY
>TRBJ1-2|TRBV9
ASSVLDRDYGYT
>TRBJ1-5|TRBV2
ASCRSSNQPQH
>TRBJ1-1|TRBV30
AGGLNTEAF
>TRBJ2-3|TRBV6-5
ASMVGSVADTQY
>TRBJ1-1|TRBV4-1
ASSPPNSPTEAF
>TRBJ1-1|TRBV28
ASSQQGLTEAF
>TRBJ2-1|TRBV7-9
ASSFDRGNYNEQF
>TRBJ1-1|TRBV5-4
ASSPTAFNTEAF
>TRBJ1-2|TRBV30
AWSLEQGSYGYT
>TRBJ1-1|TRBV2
ASSDDRNTEAF
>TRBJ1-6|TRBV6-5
ASSYSGGASPLH
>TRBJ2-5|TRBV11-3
ASRVGGNRLETQY
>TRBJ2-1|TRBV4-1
ASSHRDSSQGEQF
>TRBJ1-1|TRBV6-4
ASSPNRGNTEAF
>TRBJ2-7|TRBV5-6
ASSLVASYEQY
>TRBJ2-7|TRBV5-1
ASSSGTTTYEQY
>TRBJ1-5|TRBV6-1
ASSHSNQPQH
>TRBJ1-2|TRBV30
AWRLQGATCGYT
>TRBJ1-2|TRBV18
ASSSDRNYGYT
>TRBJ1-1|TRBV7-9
ASSLAPDRSTEAF
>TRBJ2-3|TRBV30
AYSYGGTSTDTQY
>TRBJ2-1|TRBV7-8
ASSLLGGSVGNEQF
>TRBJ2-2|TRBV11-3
ASTLTSSGELF
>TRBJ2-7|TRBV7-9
ASRGQASSYEQY
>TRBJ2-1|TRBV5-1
ASSLRQGRNEQF
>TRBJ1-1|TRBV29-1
SVRQGLSTEAF
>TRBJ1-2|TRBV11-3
ASSRRTGANYGYT
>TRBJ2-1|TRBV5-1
ASSPGQVNNEQF